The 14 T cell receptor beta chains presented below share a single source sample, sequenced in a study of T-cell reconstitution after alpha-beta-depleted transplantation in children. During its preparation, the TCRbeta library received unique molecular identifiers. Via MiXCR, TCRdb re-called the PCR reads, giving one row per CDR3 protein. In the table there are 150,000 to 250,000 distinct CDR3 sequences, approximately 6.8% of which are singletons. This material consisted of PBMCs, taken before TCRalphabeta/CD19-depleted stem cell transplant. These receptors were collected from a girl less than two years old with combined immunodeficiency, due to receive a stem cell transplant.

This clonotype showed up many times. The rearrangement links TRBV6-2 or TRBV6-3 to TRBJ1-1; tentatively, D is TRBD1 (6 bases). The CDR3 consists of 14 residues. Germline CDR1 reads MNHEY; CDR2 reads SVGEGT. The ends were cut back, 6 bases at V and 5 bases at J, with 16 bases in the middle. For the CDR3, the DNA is TGTGCCAGCAGAATTCTACAGGGAGGGACTGAAGCTTTCTTT. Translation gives CASRILQGGTEAFF.

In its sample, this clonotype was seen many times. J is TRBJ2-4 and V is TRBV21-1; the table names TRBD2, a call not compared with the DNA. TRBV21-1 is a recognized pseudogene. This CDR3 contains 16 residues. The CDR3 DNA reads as TGTGCCAGCAGCTCGCCGCGGGAGGGCGTCAAAAACATTCAGTACTTC. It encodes CASSSPREGVKNIQYF.

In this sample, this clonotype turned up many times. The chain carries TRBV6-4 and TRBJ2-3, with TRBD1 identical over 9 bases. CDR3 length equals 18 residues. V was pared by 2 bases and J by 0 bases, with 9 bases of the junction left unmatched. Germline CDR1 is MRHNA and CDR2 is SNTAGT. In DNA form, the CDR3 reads TGTGCCAGCAGTGACGGGACAGGGAAAAGTCAAAGCACAGATACGCAGTATTTT. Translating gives CASSDGTGKSQSTDTQYF.

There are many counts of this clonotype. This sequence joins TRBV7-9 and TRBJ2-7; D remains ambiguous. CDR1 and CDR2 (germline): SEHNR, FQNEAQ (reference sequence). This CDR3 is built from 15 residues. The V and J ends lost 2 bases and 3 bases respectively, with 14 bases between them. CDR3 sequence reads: CASSLISDTGYEQYF. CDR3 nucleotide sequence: TGTGCCAGCAGCTTAATTTCCGACACGGGCTACGAGCAGTACTTC. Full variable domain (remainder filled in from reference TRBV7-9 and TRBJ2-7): DTGVSQNPRHKITKRGQNVTFRCDPISEHNRLYWYRQTLGQGPEFLTYFQNEAQLEKSRLLSDRFSAERPKGSFSTLEIQRTEQGDSAMYLCASSLISDTGYEQYFGPGTRLTVT.

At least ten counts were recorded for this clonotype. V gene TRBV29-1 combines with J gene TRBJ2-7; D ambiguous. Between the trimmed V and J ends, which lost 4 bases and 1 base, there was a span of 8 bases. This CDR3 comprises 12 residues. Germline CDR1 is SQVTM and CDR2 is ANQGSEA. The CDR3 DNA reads TGCAGCGTTGGAGACGGATCCTACGAGCAGTACTTC. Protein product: CSVGDGSYEQYF.

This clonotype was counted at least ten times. In DNA, the CDR3 is TGTGCCAGCAGCCAAAGCGGGGGGGGTTATTACGAGCAGTACTTC. It encodes CASSQSGGGYYEQYF. V is TRBV4-2 and J is TRBJ2-7, with 10 bases identical to TRBD2. Germline trimming cut 2 bases from V and 4 bases from J; bases unmatched to any gene: 5. The CDR3 covers 15 residues. Germline CDR1 and CDR2: LGHNA and YNFKEQ.

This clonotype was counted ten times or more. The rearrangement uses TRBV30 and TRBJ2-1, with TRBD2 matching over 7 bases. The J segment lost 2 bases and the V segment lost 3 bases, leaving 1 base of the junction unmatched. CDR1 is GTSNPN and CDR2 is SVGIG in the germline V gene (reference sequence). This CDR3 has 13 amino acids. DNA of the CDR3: TGTGCCTGGAGCGGGGGGACCTACAATGAGCAGTTCTTC. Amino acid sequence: CAWSGGTYNEQFF.

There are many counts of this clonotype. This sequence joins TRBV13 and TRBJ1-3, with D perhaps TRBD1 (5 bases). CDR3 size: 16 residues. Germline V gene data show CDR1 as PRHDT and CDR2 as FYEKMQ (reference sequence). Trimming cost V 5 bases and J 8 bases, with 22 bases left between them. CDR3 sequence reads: CASSPRMSDIRDTIYF. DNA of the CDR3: TGTGCCAGCAGCCCCAGAATGTCGGACATACGGGACACCATATATTTT.

The CDR3 sequence: CASSPQPSHTDTQYF. DNA for the CDR3: TGTGCCAGCAGCCCTCAACCCTCACACACAGATACGCAGTATTTT. The rearrangement joins TRBV7-8 to TRBJ2-3, with no clear D. The CDR3 is made up of 15 amino acids. Trimming removed 5 bases from V and 2 bases from J, with 14 bases in between. Germline V gives CDR1 SGHVS, CDR2 FQNEAQ.

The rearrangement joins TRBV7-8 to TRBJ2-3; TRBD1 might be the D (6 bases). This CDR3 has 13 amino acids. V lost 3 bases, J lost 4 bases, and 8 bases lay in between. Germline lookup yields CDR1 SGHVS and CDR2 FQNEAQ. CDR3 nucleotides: TGTGCCAGCAGCTTCGGACAGTCAGATACGCAGTATTTT. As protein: CASSFGQSDTQYF.

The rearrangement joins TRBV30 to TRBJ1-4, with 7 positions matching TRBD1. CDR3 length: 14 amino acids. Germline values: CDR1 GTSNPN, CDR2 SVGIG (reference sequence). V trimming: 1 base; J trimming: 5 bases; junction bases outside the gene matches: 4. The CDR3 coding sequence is TGTGCCTGGAGTGCGGGACAGATGAATGAAAAACTGTTTTTT. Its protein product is CAWSAGQMNEKLFF.

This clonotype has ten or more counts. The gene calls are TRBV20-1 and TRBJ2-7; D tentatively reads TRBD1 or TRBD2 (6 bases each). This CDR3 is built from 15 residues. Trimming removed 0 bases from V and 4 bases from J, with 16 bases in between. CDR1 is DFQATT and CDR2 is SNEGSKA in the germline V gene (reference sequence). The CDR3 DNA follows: TGCAGTGCTAGAGATTTGGGGGGCCGCCCTTACGAGCAGTACTTC. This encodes CSARDLGGRPYEQYF.

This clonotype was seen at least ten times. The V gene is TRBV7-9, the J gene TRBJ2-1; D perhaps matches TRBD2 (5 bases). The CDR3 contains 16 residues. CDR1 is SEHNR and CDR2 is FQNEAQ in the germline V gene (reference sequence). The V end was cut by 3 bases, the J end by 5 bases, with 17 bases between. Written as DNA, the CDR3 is TGTGCCAGCAGCTTCACAGAGGGCAGGCGAAACAATGAGCAGTTCTTC. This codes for CASSFTEGRRNNEQFF. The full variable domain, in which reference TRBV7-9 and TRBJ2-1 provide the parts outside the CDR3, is DTGVSQNPRHKITKRGQNVTFRCDPISEHNRLYWYRQTLGQGPEFLTYFQNEAQLEKSRLLSDRFSAERPKGSFSTLEIQRTEQGDSAMYLCASSFTEGRRNNEQFFGPGTRLTVL.

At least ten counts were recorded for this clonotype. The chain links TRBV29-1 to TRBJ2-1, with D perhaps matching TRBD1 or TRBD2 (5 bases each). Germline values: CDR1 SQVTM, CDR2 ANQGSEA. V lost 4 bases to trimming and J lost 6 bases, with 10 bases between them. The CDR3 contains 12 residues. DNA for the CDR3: TGCAGCGTTGGCCCGGGGCCCAATGAGCAGTTCTTC. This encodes CSVGPGPNEQFF.